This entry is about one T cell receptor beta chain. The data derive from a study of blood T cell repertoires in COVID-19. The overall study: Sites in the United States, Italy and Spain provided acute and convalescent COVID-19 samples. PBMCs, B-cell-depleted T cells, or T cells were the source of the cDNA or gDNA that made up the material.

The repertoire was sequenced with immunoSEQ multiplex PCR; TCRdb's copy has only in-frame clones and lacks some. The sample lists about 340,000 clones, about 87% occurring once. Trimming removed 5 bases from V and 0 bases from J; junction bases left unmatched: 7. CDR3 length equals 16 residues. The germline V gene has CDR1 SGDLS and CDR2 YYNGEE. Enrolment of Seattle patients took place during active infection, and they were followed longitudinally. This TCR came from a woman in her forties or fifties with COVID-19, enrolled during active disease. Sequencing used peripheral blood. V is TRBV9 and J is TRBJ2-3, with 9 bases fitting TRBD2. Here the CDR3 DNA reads TGTGCCAGCAGTGCCGGGACTAGCAGAAGCACAGATACGCAGTATTTT. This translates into CASSAGTSRSTDTQYF.